This T cell receptor beta chain is from a study of early T cells in non-severe SARS-CoV-2 infection. Study-level background: Sequencing of unsorted whole blood was done on bulk RNA, leaving chains unpaired. General study results and limits: Using VDJdb, the matching emphasized anti-spike CD8 responses while missing private and CD4 specificities.

Unique molecular identifiers were attached to individual cDNA molecules. TCRdb called the 5' RACE reads again in MiXCR, with one record for every CDR3 protein. The sample carries about 50,000 distinct CDR3 sequences, approximately 16% recorded once. The junction had 7 bases not matched to a gene; V was cut back by 3 bases and J by 11 bases. Looked up from germline, CDR1 is DFQATT and CDR2 is SNEGSKA (reference sequence). The CDR3 sequence is 13 residues long. Turning to this clonotype: Its specificity is not known.

The sequence derives from an adult who was a healthcare worker with PCR-confirmed SARS-CoV-2 infection or an uninfected control (not recorded which). Here the sequenced sample was whole blood, taken at baseline. V is TRBV20-1 and J is TRBJ2-3, with 11 bases lining up with TRBD2. The DNA of the CDR3 is TGCAGTGCTAGTAGCGGGGGGGGACTTCGGCAGTATTTT. Residues: CSASSGGGLRQYF.